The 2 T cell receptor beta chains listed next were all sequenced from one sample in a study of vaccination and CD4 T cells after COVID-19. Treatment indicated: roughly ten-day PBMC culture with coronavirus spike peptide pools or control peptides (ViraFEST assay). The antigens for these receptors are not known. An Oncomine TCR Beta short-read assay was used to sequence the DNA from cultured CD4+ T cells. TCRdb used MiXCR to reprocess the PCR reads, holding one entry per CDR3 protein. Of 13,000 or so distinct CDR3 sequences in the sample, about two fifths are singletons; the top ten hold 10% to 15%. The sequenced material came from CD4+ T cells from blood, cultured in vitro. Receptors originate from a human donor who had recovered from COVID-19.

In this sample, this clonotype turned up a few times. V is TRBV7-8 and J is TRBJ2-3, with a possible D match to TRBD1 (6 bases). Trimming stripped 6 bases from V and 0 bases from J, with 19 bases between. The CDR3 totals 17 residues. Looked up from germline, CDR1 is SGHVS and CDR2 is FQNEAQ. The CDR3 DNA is TGTGCCAGCAGTCTCGGCCCCGGGACATACAGCACAGATACGCAGTATTTT. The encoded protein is CASSLGPGTYSTDTQYF. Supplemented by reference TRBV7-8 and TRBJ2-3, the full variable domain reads GAGVSQSPRYKVAKRGQDVALRCDPISGHVSLFWYQQALGQGPEFLTYFQNEAQLDKSGLPSDRFFAERPEGSVSTLKIQRTQQEDSAVYLCASSLGPGTYSTDTQYFGPGTRLTVL.

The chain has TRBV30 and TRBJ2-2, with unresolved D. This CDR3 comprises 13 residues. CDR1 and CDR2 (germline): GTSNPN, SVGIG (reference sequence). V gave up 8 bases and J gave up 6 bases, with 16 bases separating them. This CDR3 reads CARAVLGAGELFF. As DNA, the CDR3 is TGTGCCCGGGCGGTTCTCGGAGCCGGGGAGCTGTTTTTT.